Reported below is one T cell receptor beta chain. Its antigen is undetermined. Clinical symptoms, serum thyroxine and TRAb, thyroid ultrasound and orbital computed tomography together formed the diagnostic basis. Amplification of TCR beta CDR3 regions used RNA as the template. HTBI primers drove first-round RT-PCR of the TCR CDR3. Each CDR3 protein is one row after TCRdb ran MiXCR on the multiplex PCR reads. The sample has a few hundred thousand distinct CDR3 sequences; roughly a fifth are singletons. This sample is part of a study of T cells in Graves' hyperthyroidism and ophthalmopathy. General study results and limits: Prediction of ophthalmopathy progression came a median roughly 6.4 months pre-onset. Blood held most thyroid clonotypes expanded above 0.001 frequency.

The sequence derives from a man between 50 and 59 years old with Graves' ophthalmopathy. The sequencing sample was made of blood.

DNA of the CDR3: TGTGCCAGCAGCTTGGGACGGGGGGCACTAGCGGCCTTCTACGAGCAGTACTTC. Translating gives CASSLGRGALAAFYEQYF. The chain joins TRBV5-5 to TRBJ2-7; 8 bases are a match to TRBD2. Germline values: CDR1 SGHKS, CDR2 YYEKEE (reference sequence). The CDR3 loop spans 18 amino acids. V lost 0 bases and J lost 3; bases outside the gene matches: 14.